This T cell receptor beta chain derives from a study of response to subunit inactivated influenza vaccine. General study results and limits: T cells newly recruited by each seasonal influenza vaccination are few, the authors suggested.

The CDR3 consists of 18 residues. Germline V gene data show CDR1 as LGHDT and CDR2 as YNNKEL (reference sequence). This clonotype was observed once. The antigen remains undetermined. TCRdb processed the RT-PCR reads anew with MiXCR; each CDR3 protein has one entry. The sample holds about 530,000 distinct CDR3 sequences, 10% to 15% seen once. The clonotype originates from a man aged 45-65 years who received an inactivated influenza vaccine. This specimen was PBMCs from blood, taken more than 35 days after vaccination. J is TRBJ2-2 and V is TRBV3-1, with D hard to call. The CDR3 DNA sequence: TGTACCTTCTGTTTTGGGCAGTACGGTTCCAGTTTTACCGGGGAGCTGTTTTTT. It encodes CTFCFGQYGSSFTGELFF.